This T cell receptor (beta chain) was identified during a study of somatic mutations in cytotoxic T cells in rheumatoid arthritis (dated by TCRdb to 2017 to 2019). Broadly, across the study: A FACSAria II or Sony SH800 was used to flow-sort some V beta antibody-stained T-cell populations at nearly 100% purity, and TCRB sequencing was also done on sorted V beta1+ cells. The study asked whether expanded CD8+ T-cell clones in newly diagnosed, untreated rheumatoid arthritis carry somatic mutations, and used TCRB deep sequencing to characterize clonality. A total of 65 or so rheumatoid arthritis patients and some 18 healthy controls underwent TCRB deep sequencing. Patients and controls did not essentially differ in median age, which was nearly identical between the groups.

The junction shows trimming of 6 bases on V and 1 base on J, plus 12 bases between the germline ends. Including the terminal cysteine and phenylalanine, the CDR3 comprises 14 residues. Of all the DNA, just the CDR3 is kept, 42 bases in frame from base 1. The germline V gene provides CDR1 MDHEN and CDR2 SYDVKM. TCRB CDR3 sequencing used the immunoSEQ assay on genomic DNA. In the source study's methods: The analyses included only productive TCRB rearrangements. Defining a clone by its unique TCRB CDR3 sequence, the study calculated clonality as a productive clonality index derived from Shannon entropy. The template counts of each clone relative to the total templates per sample were used to calculate repertoire overlap between two samples. V-gene usage measured by flow cytometry correlated with TCRB sequencing V-gene usage, with a Spearman r of 0.6 to 0.65. In its TCRdb copy, this immuneACCESS table keeps in-frame sequences only and misses some clones. Where compared with another copy, unresolved V genes explain less than half of these, and the others have no known cause. V and J calls and clone size follow that table, whereas D and trimming were derived from the DNA. The sample table holds around 23,000 clones, of which roughly 80% were seen once. Around 10% of the sample is in the top ten clones.

With a median age of about 51 years (range about 21-75) and around 60% female, the healthy controls consisted of about 19 blood donors whose buffy coats were used. CD4+ and CD8+ cells were isolated by positive magnetic bead selection on an AutoMACS, and purity was checked by flow cytometry. Isolation of peripheral blood mononuclear cells was done through Ficoll-Paque PLUS density gradient separation. Nucleospin Tissue or Tissue XS kits were used to extract DNA from CD4-enriched, CD8-enriched or PBMC samples, and a Qubit 2.0 fluorometer was used for quantification. With regard to this clone: Its recognized antigen is unknown. Per-base qualities were not stored, and no clone one base away is much larger.

What the work shows at the level of the full study, not this receptor alone: Healthy controls showed no age-related increase in CD8+ clonality, whereas patients did (Spearman r ~ 0.49). Several identical CD8+ TCRB sequences were found in both blood and synovial fluid, and in about an eighth of the 65 patients the largest CD8+ clone exceeded 20% of CD8+ cells. No adjustment for multiple comparisons was made for the slight TRBV07 underrepresentation in patients. CD8+ T-cell clonality in rheumatoid arthritis patients was not significantly different from that in age-matched healthy controls. The expanded CD8+ clones had unknown antigen targets, and not appearing in virus-specific databases did not rule out that they were virus-specific.

Material for sequencing was CD8+ T cells sorted from blood. The receptor was derived from a woman between 18 and 29 years old in good health. The V gene is TRBV28 and the J gene is TRBJ1-1; no D gene can be assigned with confidence. CDR3 reads: CASSPLRQNTEAFF. The DNA sequence is as follows: TGTGCCAGCAGCCCGCTAAGGCAGAACACTGAAGCTTTCTTT.